This T cell receptor beta chain emerged from a study of blood T cell repertoires in COVID-19 (dated by TCRdb to 2018 to 2021). For the wider study: The collaborator samples originated in the United States, Italy and Spain and spanned the acute and convalescent phases of COVID-19. Where HLA class I and class II types were available, the types were taken from metadata supplied by the sample provider, not from assay-based typing. A de-identified subject ID, COVID-19 status, age in years and sex were almost always included in the sample metadata. The dataset comprised deeply sampled blood TCRbeta repertoires from subjects exposed to, actively infected with, or recovered from COVID-19. The prospective study material was composed of cDNA or gDNA derived from T cells, B-cell-depleted T cells, or PBMCs. The samples were drawn from the first 160 participants of the ongoing ImmuneRACE study and from over 950 subjects provided by 6 global collaborators. A freely available public database, intended as a resource for researchers studying the immune response to SARS-CoV-2, is where the repertoires were released. General conclusions and limits of the study: Clinical and demographic metadata were provided uncurated, with the amount varying by source and participant.

The immunoSEQ Assay, a bias-controlled multiplex PCR, was used to amplify TCRbeta CDR3 regions from genomic DNA. Concerning the study's data processing: Within the assay, amplification of reference gene primers was used to estimate how many nucleated cells each sample contained. Sequence reads were collapsed and filtered to measure the absolute abundance of every unique TCRbeta CDR3 rearrangement. For each sample, productive Simpson clonality was calculated by taking the square root of Simpson's diversity index across productive rearrangements. In its TCRdb copy, this immuneACCESS table keeps in-frame sequences only and misses some clones. Where compared with another copy, unresolved V genes explain less than half of these, and the others have no known cause. The V and J calls and clone size were taken over from that table, and D and trimming were inferred from the DNA. The sample table records 200,000 to 250,000 clones; less than 85% of these occur just once. About 5.5% of the sample comes from the top ten.

The collaborating institutions used their own protocols to collect whole blood in K2EDTA tubes. Collaborator samples were shipped for TCRbeta analysis as frozen whole blood, isolated PBMCs, or DNA extracted from either sample type. In regard to this clone: Its antigen specificity is not known. No much larger clone exists at a distance of one base, and base qualities are not known.

CDR1 and CDR2 (LNHDA, SQIVND) derive from the germline V gene (reference sequence). V drops 5 bases and J drops 4 bases, leaving 17 bases in between. The CDR3 goes from the cysteine to the phenylalanine over 15 residues. Kept here is only the CDR3 DNA, which spans 45 bases and is read in frame from base 1. The origin of this receptor is a woman in her seventies with acute or convalescent COVID-19. Recombination linked TRBV19 to TRBJ2-5, with TRBD2 as a weak D call on 6 bases. The sample consisted of peripheral blood. The DNA sequence reads TGTGCCAGTAGTGCAGGGACTTGGGGTGGAGAGACCCAGTACTTC. Its coded protein is CASSAGTWGGETQYF.